One and the same sample provided the 21 T cell receptor beta chains below, sequenced in a study of T cells after yellow fever vaccination. One entry per CDR3 protein, called by TCRdb with MiXCR from the 5' RACE reads. The table records some 500,000 distinct CDR3 sequences, roughly 13% of them present only once. Sequenced here: PBMCs, sampled on the day of the yellow fever booster vaccination. These receptors all come from a man between 25 and 39 years old who received the YFV17D yellow fever vaccine.

This clonotype occurred a few times. CDR3 in DNA: TGCGCCAGCAGGCAAACCCCTCGGATTGCCTACAATGAGCAGTTCTTC. It is translated as CASRQTPRIAYNEQFF. The chain recombines TRBV23-1 with TRBJ2-1; D not certain. TRBV23-1 qualifies as an ORF whose function is uncertain. The CDR3 covers 16 residues. V was pared by 6 bases and J by 2 bases, with 17 bases between.

This clonotype turned up a few times. This chain joins TRBV20-1 and TRBJ2-5; 12 nucleotides match TRBD2. The CDR3 is 15 residues long. The J segment lost 4 bases and the V segment lost 4 bases, leaving 7 bases of the junction unmatched. Germline assignment: CDR1 DFQATT and CDR2 SNEGSKA (reference sequence). The CDR3: CSATKTSGSGETQYF. CDR3 coding DNA: TGCAGTGCTACGAAGACTAGCGGGAGTGGAGAGACCCAGTACTTC.

This clonotype was recorded a few times. V gene TRBV7-2 combines with J gene TRBJ2-4, with D unresolved. V was trimmed by 3 bases and J by 9 bases, leaving 6 bases between them. Germline lookup yields CDR1 SGHTA and CDR2 FQGNSA. The CDR3 covers 11 residues. The CDR3: CASSLYGIQYF. Here the CDR3 DNA reads TGTGCCAGCAGCTTGTACGGCATTCAGTACTTC.

This clonotype has a count of ten or more. The CDR3 nucleotides are TGCAGTGCACTGGCTAGCGGCTACGAGCAGTACTTC. Translated: CSALASGYEQYF. The chain uses TRBV20-1 and TRBJ2-7; 7 bases map to TRBD2. The CDR3 spans 12 residues. J gave up 3 bases and V 6 bases, and 5 bases lay outside the gene matches. CDR1 is DFQATT, CDR2 SNEGSKA, per germline (reference sequence).

The chain is built from TRBV20-1 and TRBJ2-1; 8 bases fit TRBD2. Germline V CDR1 and CDR2: DFQATT, SNEGSKA (reference sequence). The CDR3 sequence is 14 residues long. The J segment lost 3 bases and the V segment lost 8 bases, leaving 9 bases of the junction unmatched. The CDR3, as DNA: TGCAGTTCCCCAGCGGGAGCCAACTACAATGAGCAGTTCTTC. It yields the protein CSSPAGANYNEQFF.

The table lists this clonotype with a few counts. The chain joins TRBV6-1 to TRBJ2-5; the D is unclear. Germline V gene lookup returns CDR1 MNHNS and CDR2 SASEGT. The CDR3 is 14 amino acids. V lost 5 bases and J lost 2, with 12 bases in between. The CDR3 region has the DNA TGTGCCAGCAGTAGAGAACGGAGTCAAGAGACCCAGTACTTC. This sequence encodes CASSRERSQETQYF.

This clonotype was found a few times. The V and J genes are TRBV20-1 and TRBJ2-1, with 10 bases that match TRBD2. The CDR3 is 16 residues long. The V and J ends lost 6 bases and 6 bases, in that order; junction bases with no gene match: 14. Per the germline V gene, CDR1 is DFQATT and CDR2 is SNEGSKA (reference sequence). The CDR3 region is CSAAGIKREGGNEQFF. The CDR3 coding sequence is TGCAGTGCCGCCGGAATTAAGCGGGAGGGCGGCAATGAGCAGTTCTTC.

This clonotype was detected a few times. The chain carries TRBV20-1 and TRBJ2-7; D might be TRBD2 (6 bases). Per the germline V gene, CDR1 is DFQATT and CDR2 is SNEGSKA (reference sequence). The CDR3 totals 12 residues. The CDR3 DNA is TGCACCGGGGGTCCTAGCTCCTACGAGCAGTACTTC. Amino acid sequence: CTGGPSSYEQYF.

CDR3 nucleotide sequence: TGTGCCAGCAGCCCCGCGTCAGGGAATTCACCCCTCCACTTT. Encoded protein: CASSPASGNSPLHF. The chain couples TRBV6-2 or TRBV6-3 to TRBJ1-6, with D perhaps TRBD1 (5 bases). This CDR3 has 14 residues. CDR1 and CDR2 (germline): MNHEY, SVGEGT. V shed 6 bases and J shed 7 bases, with 13 bases lying between them.

This clonotype came up a few times. The chain couples TRBV6-5 to TRBJ1-6; 8 positions match TRBD1. Looked up from germline, CDR1 is MNHEY and CDR2 is SVGAGI. There are 15 residues in the CDR3. J gave up 9 bases and V 1 base, and 5 bases lay outside the gene matches. CDR3 nucleotide sequence: TGTGCCAGCAGTTACTTCGACAGGGGAGGTTCACCCCTCCACTTT. Amino acid sequence: CASSYFDRGGSPLHF.

This chain connects TRBV20-1 to TRBJ2-5; possibly TRBD1 or TRBD2 for D (5 bases each). Germline-derived CDR1 and CDR2 are DFQATT and SNEGSKA (reference sequence). The length of the CDR3 is 11 residues. V lost 5 bases and J lost 10, with 14 bases in between. The CDR3 is CSAGTVRDQYF. The CDR3 DNA is TGCAGTGCTGGGACCGTCCGGGACCAGTACTTC.

V is TRBV7-2 and J is TRBJ2-1, with unresolved D. Trimming took off 7 bases at V and 3 bases at J, with 19 bases between the two ends. Germline-derived CDR1 and CDR2 are SGHTA and FQGNSA. The length of the CDR3 is 16 residues. Here the CDR3 DNA reads TGTGCCAGCACCCTCCTGGGGTTAGATCTCTACAATGAGCAGTTCTTC. The encoded protein is CASTLLGLDLYNEQFF.

This chain connects TRBV6-2 or TRBV6-3 to TRBJ1-2, with D uncertain. Trimming pared 2 bases from V and 8 bases from J, leaving 24 bases between. CDR1 and CDR2 (germline): MNHEY, SVGEGT. The CDR3 length is 17 residues. CDR3 DNA sequence: TGTGCCAGCAGTTACACCGGGATTCCGGTTAAACACCGCGGCTACACCTTC. It specifies CASSYTGIPVKHRGYTF.

This clonotype was counted only a few times. The CDR3 DNA follows: TGCAGTGCTCTAGCGGGAGGGAGTACCGGGGAGCTGTTTTTT. Encoded protein: CSALAGGSTGELFF. This chain uses TRBV20-1 with TRBJ2-2; 12 nucleotides match TRBD2. V shed 5 bases, J shed 5 bases, and the junction held 3 bases outside the gene matches. The CDR3 covers 14 residues. The germline gives CDR1 DFQATT, CDR2 SNEGSKA (reference sequence).

V and J are TRBV28 and TRBJ2-7; 8 bases are shared with TRBD1. The CDR3 contains 15 residues. The V segment lost 3 bases and the J segment 6 bases; nucleotides outside the gene matches: 10. Germline V gene sequence: CDR1 MDHEN, CDR2 SYDVKM. CDR3 loop: CASSFPRQGSSEQYF. The CDR3 DNA reads as TGTGCCAGCAGTTTCCCAAGACAGGGGTCTAGCGAGCAGTACTTC.

A few counts support this clonotype. V gene TRBV29-1 combines with J gene TRBJ2-3; the D is unclear. V gave up 1 base and J gave up 2 bases, with 19 bases separating them. The CDR3 is 17 residues long. From germline, CDR1 is SQVTM and CDR2 ANQGSEA. The chain's CDR3 is CSVEGPGPGPFTDTQYF. CDR3 coding DNA: TGCAGCGTTGAAGGGCCGGGCCCAGGTCCCTTCACAGATACGCAGTATTTT.

This clonotype was seen more than once but under ten times. V usage is TRBV5-1 and J usage is TRBJ1-1; 8 positions agree with TRBD1. CDR1 is SGHRS, CDR2 YFSETQ, per germline. V lost 4 bases, J lost 6 bases, and 8 bases stayed unmatched. CDR3 length: 14 residues. CDR3 DNA: TGCGCCAGCAGCCCAGGGGGCTGGATGGCTGAAGCTTTCTTT. It translates to CASSPGGWMAEAFF.

This rearrangement joins TRBV6-2 or TRBV6-3 to TRBJ1-5; D is unresolved. Per the germline V gene, CDR1 is MNHEY and CDR2 is SVGEGT. V was pared by 1 base and J by 5 bases, with 3 bases between. The CDR3 spans 12 residues. As DNA, the CDR3 is TGTGCCAGCAGTTACTGGGATCAGCCCCAGCATTTT. The encoded protein is CASSYWDQPQHF.

The rearrangement links TRBV6-1 to TRBJ2-7; a weak D match, TRBD2 (5 bases). V lost 6 bases and J 0 bases, leaving 12 bases between the germline ends. The CDR3 loop spans 14 amino acids. Germline V gives CDR1 MNHNS, CDR2 SASEGT. CDR3 sequence reads: CASSPDYHSYEQYF. CDR3 coding DNA: TGTGCCAGCAGCCCTGACTACCACTCCTACGAGCAGTACTTC.

This clonotype was seen at least ten times. CDR3 amino acids: CSAGLDWIQETQYF. In DNA, the CDR3 is TGCAGTGCGGGGTTGGACTGGATCCAAGAGACCCAGTACTTC. The chain is built from TRBV20-1 and TRBJ2-5, with D perhaps matching TRBD2 (5 bases). The CDR3 sequence is 14 residues long. V was trimmed by 6 bases and J by 1 base, leaving 15 bases between them. Per the germline V gene, CDR1 is DFQATT and CDR2 is SNEGSKA (reference sequence).

This sequence joins TRBV4-1 and TRBJ2-1; 7 bases are shared with TRBD1. V lost 0 bases, J lost 5 bases, and 10 bases stayed unmatched. Germline lookup yields CDR1 MGHRA and CDR2 YSYEKL. The CDR3 contains 17 residues. Here the CDR3 reads CASSQDQGTVRDNEQFF. The CDR3 nucleotides are TGCGCCAGCAGCCAAGATCAGGGGACAGTAAGAGACAATGAGCAGTTCTTC.